The 9 T cell receptor beta chains reported below all come from one sample, sequenced in a study of T-cell reconstitution after alpha-beta-depleted transplantation in children. For TCRbeta, the library was prepared with unique molecular identifiers. Via MiXCR, TCRdb re-called the PCR reads, giving one row per CDR3 protein. The table has over 550,000 distinct CDR3 sequences, roughly a tenth seen once. The starting material was PBMCs from the stem cell graft donor, obtained from the stem cell graft. These receptors originate from a human donor who donated a stem cell graft to a child with acute myeloid leukemia.

The rearrangement joins TRBV12-3 or TRBV12-4 to TRBJ2-1; unclear D gene. Trimming took off 7 bases at V and 4 bases at J, with 17 bases between the two ends. The CDR3 sequence is 15 residues long. Here the CDR3 DNA reads TGTGCCAGCACCCCCGGTCGGACCGGGTACAATGAGCAGTTCTTC. Translation gives CASTPGRTGYNEQFF.

This clonotype was found many times. The rearrangement joins TRBV6-5 to TRBJ2-5; the D gene is possibly TRBD1 (5 bases). The CDR3 has 12 residues. V was pared by 6 bases and J by 6 bases, with 11 bases between. Germline-derived CDR1 and CDR2 are MNHEY and SVGAGI. The CDR3 bases are TGTGCCAGCAGGCCTCAGGGAAAGACCCAGTACTTC. Its protein product is CASRPQGKTQYF.

There are a few counts of this clonotype. The CDR3 DNA reads as TGTGCCAGCGGGACAGGGGATTCGATTAGCAATCAGCCCCAGCATTTT. This translates into CASGTGDSISNQPQHF. The chain combines TRBV12-3 or TRBV12-4 with TRBJ1-5, with 10 bases that match TRBD1. J was trimmed by 0 bases and V by 8 bases; bases with no gene match: 7. The CDR3 length is 16 residues.

The chain employs TRBV5-1 and TRBJ2-3; D possibly corresponds to TRBD2 (7 bases). With 9 bases removed from V and 4 bases from J, the gap between germline ends came to 18 bases. CDR3 size: 14 residues. Germline V gene lookup returns CDR1 SGHRS and CDR2 YFSETQ. CDR3 sequence reads: CATRLGGGSDTQYF. CDR3 nucleotide sequence: TGCGCCACCCGACTGGGAGGGGGTTCAGATACGCAGTATTTT.

This clonotype was recorded many times. This chain links TRBV20-1 with TRBJ2-1; D uncertain. The CDR3 covers 11 residues. The V gene's germline CDR1 is DFQATT and CDR2 SNEGSKA (reference sequence). The germline V and J ends were trimmed by 5 bases and 7 bases, with 9 bases remaining between them. DNA for the CDR3: TGCAGTGCTCCCCGTGGGAATGAGCAGTTCTTC. It yields the protein CSAPRGNEQFF.

Concerning this clonotype itself: At one of its ends the junction is not consistent with the germline gene, which may arise from a read error. The chain couples TRBV29-1 to TRBJ2-1; D may match TRBD1 or TRBD2 (5 bases each). The CDR3 has 9 residues. Germline V CDR1 and CDR2: SQVTM, ANQGSEA. CDR3 sequence reads: CSAGTEGDF. CDR3 bases: TGCAGCGCCGGGACGGAAGGGGACTTC.

This clonotype was detected ten times or more. The chain combines TRBV20-1 with TRBJ1-1; 8 bases are shared with TRBD1. Germline V gene sequence: CDR1 DFQATT, CDR2 SNEGSKA (reference sequence). This CDR3 contains 14 residues. V shed 5 bases and J 3 bases; nucleotides not matched to a gene: 8. CDR3 DNA sequence: TGCAGTGCTCTGAGACAGGGGTGGGACACTGAAGCTTTCTTT. Translated, it gives CSALRQGWDTEAFF.

This CDR3 is CASSSVRVLGYTF. The DNA for the CDR3 is TGTGCCAGCAGCAGTGTAAGGGTCTTAGGCTACACCTTC. This chain uses TRBV11-2 with TRBJ1-2, with no clear D. Trimming removed 5 bases at V and 8 bases at J, with 15 bases between. CDR3 length: 13 amino acids. Germline V lookup: CDR1 SGHAT, CDR2 FQNNGV.

The genes are TRBV6-5 and TRBJ2-7, with a tentative D call TRBD1 (5 bases). This CDR3 spans 12 amino acids. CDR1 and CDR2 from the germline V gene are MNHEY and SVGAGI. Between the trimmed V and J ends, which lost 10 bases and 3 bases, there was a span of 13 bases. This chain's CDR3 is CATATAHYEQYF. The CDR3 region has the DNA TGTGCCACCGCGACAGCCCACTACGAGCAGTACTTC.